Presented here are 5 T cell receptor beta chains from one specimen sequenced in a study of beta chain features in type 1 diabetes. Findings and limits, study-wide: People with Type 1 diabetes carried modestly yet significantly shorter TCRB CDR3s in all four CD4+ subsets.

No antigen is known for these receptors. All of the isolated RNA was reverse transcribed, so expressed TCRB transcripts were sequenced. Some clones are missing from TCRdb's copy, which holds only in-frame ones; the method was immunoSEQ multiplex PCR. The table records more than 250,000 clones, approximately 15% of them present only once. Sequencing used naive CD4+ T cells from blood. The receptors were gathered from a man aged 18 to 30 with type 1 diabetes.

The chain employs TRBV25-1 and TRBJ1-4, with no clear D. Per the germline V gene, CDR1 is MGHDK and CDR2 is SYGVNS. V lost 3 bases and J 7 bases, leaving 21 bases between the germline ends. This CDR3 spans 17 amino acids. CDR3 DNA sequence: TGTGCCAGCAGTGAGACGAGGGAATCGGTCTTGGGTGAAAAACTGTTTTTT. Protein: CASSETRESVLGEKLFF.

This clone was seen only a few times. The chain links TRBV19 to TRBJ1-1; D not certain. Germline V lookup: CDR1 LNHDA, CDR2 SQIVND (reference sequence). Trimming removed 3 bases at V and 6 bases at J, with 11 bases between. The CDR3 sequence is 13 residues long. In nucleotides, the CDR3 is TGTGCCAGTAGTATGGGCGATCAGGCTGAAGCTTTCTTT. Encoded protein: CASSMGDQAEAFF.

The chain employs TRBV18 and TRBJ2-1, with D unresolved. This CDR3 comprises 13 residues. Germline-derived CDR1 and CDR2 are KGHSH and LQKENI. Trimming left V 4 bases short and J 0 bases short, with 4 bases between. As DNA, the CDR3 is TGTGCCAGCTCACTTAGCTCCTACAATGAGCAGTTCTTC. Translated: CASSLSSYNEQFF.

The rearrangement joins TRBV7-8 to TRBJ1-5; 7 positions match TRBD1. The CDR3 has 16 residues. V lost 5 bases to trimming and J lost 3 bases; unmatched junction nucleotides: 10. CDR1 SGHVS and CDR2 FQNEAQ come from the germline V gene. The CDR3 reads CASSPMGDSLNQPQHF. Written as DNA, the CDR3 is TGTGCCAGCAGCCCCATGGGGGACAGCCTCAATCAGCCCCAGCATTTT.

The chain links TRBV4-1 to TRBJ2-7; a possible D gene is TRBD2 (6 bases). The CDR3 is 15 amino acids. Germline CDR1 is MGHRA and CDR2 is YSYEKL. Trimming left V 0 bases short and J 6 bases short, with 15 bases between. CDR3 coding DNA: TGCGCCAGCAGCCAAGATTTACGACAGCGGGTCGAGCAGTACTTC. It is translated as CASSQDLRQRVEQYF.